This T cell receptor (beta chain) comes out of a study of T cell repertoires in cytomegalovirus infection. The wider study: Public TCR beta signatures marked donors with CMV infection and the matching HLA.

Remarks on this clonotype: What it binds is not known.

Study observations and caveats: HLA-C-restricted CMV clonotypes gave the most frequent clonotype in two of eight donors.

The germline gives CDR1 MNHEY, CDR2 SMNVEV (reference sequence). The CDR3 contains 13 residues. V was shortened by 3 bases and J by 6 bases, with 11 bases between the two germline ends. TCRdb re-called the reads with MiXCR, one entry per CDR3 protein. Here the sample spans about 230,000 distinct CDR3 sequences, approximately 22% being singletons. The receptor was isolated from a human donor in good health (CMV status not recorded). Some clones in this sample may be carry-over from other donors' samples. The chain has TRBV27 and TRBJ1-2; D may be TRBD1 (5 bases). What was sequenced was CD8+ T cells from PBMCs. The chain's CDR3 is CASSFYQGDGYTF. The CDR3 DNA sequence: TGTGCCAGCAGTTTTTATCAGGGAGATGGCTACACCTTC.